Listed below are T cell receptor beta chains from one sample, sequenced in a study of CD8 T cells in ankylosing spondylitis. TCRdb used MiXCR to reprocess the 5' RACE reads, holding one entry per CDR3 protein. The sample holds some 130,000 distinct CDR3 sequences; about 13% are singletons and the top ten take around 3%. The specimen sequenced was blood, either unsorted or a sorted T cell fraction (not recorded which). Source of these receptors: a female donor with ankylosing spondylitis or in good health (not recorded which). The CDR3 runs from the conserved cysteine through the conserved F or W. A D gene is named only where the DNA matches it firmly. The size of a clone is reported for some rows only, either as once, few or many, or as a class for expanded clones.

J gene: TRBJ2-3; V gene: TRBV7-8; D gene: TRBD1; clone size: many; CDR3 DNA: TGTGCCAGCAGCTTAGTCGAGACAGGGGGCTTATTAGATACGCAGTATTTT; CDR3 protein: CASSLVETGGLLDTQYF
J gene: TRBJ2-3; V gene: TRBV5-1; D gene: TRBD2; clone size: many; CDR3 DNA: TGCGCCAGCAGCCGCACATCACCGTCGCGCCGGGGGGTAGAAGATACGCAGTATTTT; CDR3 protein: CASSRTSPSRRGVEDTQYF
J gene: TRBJ2-1; V gene: TRBV7-9; D gene: TRBD2; clone size: -; CDR3 DNA: TGTGCCAGCAGCTTGACTAGCGGGGTTGTCAATGAGCAGTTCTTC; CDR3 protein: CASSLTSGVVNEQFF
J gene: TRBJ2-1; V gene: TRBV24-1; D gene: TRBD2; clone size: many; CDR3 DNA: TGTGCCACCAGTGAGGGGACGGGACTAGCGGGGCTTGAGCAGTTCTTC; CDR3 protein: CATSEGTGLAGLEQFF
J gene: TRBJ2-7; V gene: TRBV6-5; D gene: -; clone size: many; CDR3 DNA: TGTGCCAGCAGTTATTCAGGGTCGCTCTACGAGCAGTACTTC; CDR3 protein: CASSYSGSLYEQYF
J gene: TRBJ2-1; V gene: TRBV24-1; D gene: -; clone size: many; CDR3 DNA: TGTGCCACCAGTGATTCTACCTCTACCAACTTAAATGAGCAGTTCTTC; CDR3 protein: CATSDSTSTNLNEQFF
J gene: TRBJ2-1; V gene: TRBV5-1; D gene: TRBD2; clone size: few; CDR3 DNA: TGCGCCAGCAGCATTAGCGGGGGACCCTTCGATGAGCAGTTCTTC; CDR3 protein: CASSISGGPFDEQFF
J gene: TRBJ2-3; V gene: TRBV5-1; D gene: -; clone size: many; CDR3 DNA: TGCGCCAGCAGCTTGGTTCCAGGGGAGAAAGATACGCAGTATTTT; CDR3 protein: CASSLVPGEKDTQYF
J gene: TRBJ2-7; V gene: TRBV18; D gene: TRBD1; clone size: few; CDR3 DNA: TGTGCCAGCTCCCTGCGTGGGACAGATTCCTACGAGCAGTACTTC; CDR3 protein: CASSLRGTDSYEQYF
J gene: TRBJ2-1; V gene: TRBV20-1; D gene: -; clone size: few; CDR3 DNA: TGCAGTGCCCCGGCGGGCCCGAATCCCACCAATGAGCAGTTCTTC; CDR3 protein: CSAPAGPNPTNEQFF
J gene: TRBJ2-2; V gene: TRBV7-9; D gene: TRBD1; clone size: few; CDR3 DNA: TGTGCCAGCAGACCCGACAGGGTTGGGACCGGGGAGCTGTTTTTT; CDR3 protein: CASRPDRVGTGELFF
J gene: TRBJ2-7; V gene: TRBV10-3; D gene: TRBD1; clone size: few; CDR3 DNA: TGTGCCATCAGCGGGGACAGCTACGAGCAGTACTTC; CDR3 protein: CAISGDSYEQYF
J gene: TRBJ2-7; V gene: TRBV6-1; D gene: -; clone size: many; CDR3 DNA: TGTGCCAGCAGGGAGCAGATACCTAGCTACGAGCAGTACTTC; CDR3 protein: CASREQIPSYEQYF
J gene: TRBJ2-7; V gene: TRBV3-1; D gene: -; clone size: -; CDR3 DNA: TGTGCCAGCAGCCAAGACCCAGGGACCAAAGAAGTCTACGAGCAGTACTTC; CDR3 protein: CASSQDPGTKEVYEQYF
J gene: TRBJ2-3; V gene: TRBV2; D gene: TRBD2; clone size: -; CDR3 DNA: TGTGCCAGCAGTGAAGGGATAGCGGGGGGAATAAAAGATACGCAGTATTTT; CDR3 protein: CASSEGIAGGIKDTQYF
J gene: TRBJ1-2; V gene: TRBV14; D gene: TRBD1; clone size: -; CDR3 DNA: TGTGCCAGCGCTGCGGGACAGGGGACCTATGGCTACACCTTC; CDR3 protein: CASAAGQGTYGYTF
J gene: TRBJ2-3; V gene: TRBV20-1; D gene: -; clone size: -; CDR3 DNA: TGCAGTGCTAGTCTGGGCCCAGATACGCAGTATTTT; CDR3 protein: CSASLGPDTQYF
J gene: TRBJ2-2; V gene: TRBV7-2; D gene: TRBD2; clone size: few; CDR3 DNA: TGTGCCAGCAGCCCGAGAAGGCTAGCGGAGAACACCGGGGAGCTGTTTTTT; CDR3 protein: CASSPRRLAENTGELFF
J gene: TRBJ1-1; V gene: TRBV2; D gene: -; clone size: many; CDR3 DNA: TGTGCCAGCAGCCCAAAACACACTGAAGCTTTCTTT; CDR3 protein: CASSPKHTEAFF
J gene: TRBJ1-5; V gene: TRBV15; D gene: -; clone size: -; CDR3 DNA: TGTGCCACCAGCAGAGATCGACCTCAGCCCCAGCATTTT; CDR3 protein: CATSRDRPQPQHF
J gene: TRBJ1-2; V gene: TRBV20-1; D gene: -; clone size: many; CDR3 DNA: TGCAGTGCCCCGTTGACGGCTAACTATGGCTACACCTTC; CDR3 protein: CSAPLTANYGYTF
J gene: TRBJ2-1; V gene: TRBV11-2; D gene: -; clone size: -; CDR3 DNA: TGTGCCAGCAGCTTAGAGGCCGCGATTCTCAATGAGCAGTTCTTC; CDR3 protein: CASSLEAAILNEQFF
J gene: TRBJ2-7; V gene: TRBV7-9; D gene: -; clone size: few; CDR3 DNA: TGTGCCAGCAGCCCATCGGGGGCGTCCTCCCACGAGCAGTACTTC; CDR3 protein: CASSPSGASSHEQYF
J gene: TRBJ1-5; V gene: TRBV6-1; D gene: -; clone size: many; CDR3 DNA: TGTGCCAGCCGGATGGACAGCAATAGCAATCAGCCCCAGCATTTT; CDR3 protein: CASRMDSNSNQPQHF
J gene: TRBJ1-1; V gene: TRBV12-3/TRBV12-4; D gene: -; clone size: many; CDR3 DNA: TGTGCCAGCAGTTTAAAGTCCCCTGGAAGGGCTGAAGCTTTCTTT; CDR3 protein: CASSLKSPGRAEAFF